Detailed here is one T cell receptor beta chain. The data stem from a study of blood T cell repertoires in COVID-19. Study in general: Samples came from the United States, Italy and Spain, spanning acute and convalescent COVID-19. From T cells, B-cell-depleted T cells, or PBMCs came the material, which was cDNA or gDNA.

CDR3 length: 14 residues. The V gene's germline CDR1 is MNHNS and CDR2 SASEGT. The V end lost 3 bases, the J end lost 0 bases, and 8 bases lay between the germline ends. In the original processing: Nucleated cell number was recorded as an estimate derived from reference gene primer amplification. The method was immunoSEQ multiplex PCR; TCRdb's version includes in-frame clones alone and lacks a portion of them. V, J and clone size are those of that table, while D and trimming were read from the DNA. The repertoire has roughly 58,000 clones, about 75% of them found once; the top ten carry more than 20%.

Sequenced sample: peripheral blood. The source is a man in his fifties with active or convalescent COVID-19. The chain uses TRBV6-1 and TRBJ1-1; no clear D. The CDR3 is CASSEGRVNTEAFF. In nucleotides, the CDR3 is TGTGCCAGCAGTGAGGGCCGAGTGAACACTGAAGCTTTCTTT.